This T cell receptor (beta chain) was obtained from a study of CD8+CD57+ T cells in acquired aplastic anemia. The overall study: Roughly 9.9 million reads, on average, were obtained for CD4+ cells from healthy donors. Study results and caveats: Around 29 shared CD8+ CDR3s appeared highly expressed within patients' immunodominant clones.

This clonotype was recorded once. Its antigen is unidentified. One end of the junction varies from germline; a read error may be responsible. The template used for profiling TCR beta VDJ and CDR3 was genomic DNA. Via MiXCR, TCRdb re-called the reads, giving one row per CDR3 protein. Of about 160,000 distinct CDR3 sequences in the sample, around 40% are singletons; the top ten hold approximately 1.1%. Germline values: CDR1 SQVTM, CDR2 ANQGSEA. The CDR3 loop spans 14 amino acids. The genes are TRBV29-1 and TRBJ2-1; D possibly corresponds to TRBD2 (6 bases). The sequencing input was sorted CD4+, CD8+, or CD8+CD57+ T cells (not recorded which) from PBMCs. The TCR comes from a human donor in good health. The CDR3 DNA reads TGCAGCGTTGAAATGTCTAGCGTTCTTATTGAGCAGCTCTTC. This codes for CSVEMSSVLIEQLF.